The rows below give T cell receptor beta chains drawn from one sample of a study of blood T cell repertoires in COVID-19. The method was immunoSEQ multiplex PCR; TCRdb's version includes in-frame clones alone and lacks a portion of them. Found here are hundreds of thousands of clones, 85% to 90% of them singletons; the top ten hold less than 3.5%. Sequenced input: peripheral blood. The receptors come from a human donor in a cohort sampled during active COVID-19. The CDR3 runs from the conserved cysteine through the conserved F or W. D genes are given only for firm matches. Size is omitted from some rows. Given values are once, few, many or a class for expanded clones.

clone_size: -; d_call: TRBD2; j_call: TRBJ2-3; v_call: TRBV5-6; cdr3_aa: CASSLGTSWTTDTQYF; cdr3_nt: TGTGCCAGCAGCTTAGGGACTAGCTGGACCACAGATACGCAGTATTTT
clone_size: once; d_call: TRBD1; j_call: TRBJ1-2; v_call: TRBV6-5; cdr3_aa: CASIGTGKGGYTF; cdr3_nt: TGTGCCAGCATCGGGACAGGGAAAGGCGGCTACACCTTC
clone_size: -; d_call: -; j_call: TRBJ1-1; v_call: TRBV19; cdr3_aa: CASSQGKNTEAFF; cdr3_nt: TGTGCCAGTAGCCAGGGGAAGAACACTGAAGCTTTCTTT
clone_size: once; d_call: -; j_call: TRBJ2-2; v_call: TRBV3-1/TRBV3-2; cdr3_aa: CASSQDLGNPGELFF; cdr3_nt: TGTGCCAGCAGCCAAGATCTGGGCAACCCCGGGGAGCTGTTTTTT
clone_size: -; d_call: TRBD1; j_call: TRBJ2-5; v_call: TRBV3-1/TRBV3-2; cdr3_aa: CASSRFGQGGALDF; cdr3_nt: TGTGCCAGCAGCCGGTTTGGTCAAGGGGGCGCCTTGGACTTC
clone_size: -; d_call: TRBD1; j_call: TRBJ2-7; v_call: TRBV19; cdr3_aa: CASSTDRGYEQYF; cdr3_nt: TGTGCCAGTAGTACTGACAGGGGCTACGAGCAGTACTTC
clone_size: -; d_call: TRBD2; j_call: TRBJ2-1; v_call: TRBV2; cdr3_aa: CASAVGRDNEQFF; cdr3_nt: TGTGCCAGCGCCGTCGGGAGGGACAATGAGCAGTTCTTC
clone_size: -; d_call: -; j_call: TRBJ1-5; v_call: TRBV3-1/TRBV3-2; cdr3_aa: CASSQDVSNQPQHF; cdr3_nt: TGTGCCAGCAGCCAAGACGTTAGCAATCAGCCCCAGCATTTT
clone_size: -; d_call: TRBD2; j_call: TRBJ2-1; v_call: TRBV9; cdr3_aa: CASSVDGGVFNEQFF; cdr3_nt: TGTGCCAGCAGCGTAGACGGGGGGGTCTTCAATGAGCAGTTCTTC
clone_size: few; d_call: TRBD1; j_call: TRBJ1-1; v_call: TRBV28; cdr3_aa: CASSPGTGDTEAFF; cdr3_nt: TGTGCCAGCAGCCCTGGGACAGGGGACACTGAAGCTTTCTTT
clone_size: once; d_call: TRBD1; j_call: TRBJ1-5; v_call: TRBV6-5; cdr3_aa: CASSQTGSQPQHF; cdr3_nt: TGTGCCAGCAGCCAGACAGGGAGTCAGCCCCAGCATTTT
clone_size: -; d_call: TRBD2; j_call: TRBJ2-5; v_call: TRBV5-8; cdr3_aa: CASSLAKTSSGETQYF; cdr3_nt: TGTGCCAGCAGCTTGGCCAAGACTAGCAGTGGAGAGACCCAGTACTTC
clone_size: -; d_call: TRBD2; j_call: TRBJ2-3; v_call: TRBV10-3; cdr3_aa: CAVDGWTSGGTDTQYF; cdr3_nt: TGTGCCGTCGACGGGTGGACTAGCGGGGGCACAGATACGCAGTATTTT
clone_size: -; d_call: -; j_call: TRBJ1-4; v_call: TRBV2; cdr3_aa: CASSGVLGTNEKLFF; cdr3_nt: TGTGCCAGCAGTGGTGTTCTAGGAACTAATGAAAAACTGTTTTTT
clone_size: -; d_call: -; j_call: TRBJ2-7; v_call: TRBV11-2; cdr3_aa: CASSSQRASWEQYF; cdr3_nt: TGTGCCAGCAGCTCTCAGCGGGCCTCTTGGGAGCAGTACTTC
clone_size: -; d_call: TRBD1; j_call: TRBJ1-1; v_call: TRBV9; cdr3_aa: CASSVETGTNTEAFF; cdr3_nt: TGTGCCAGCAGCGTAGAGACAGGGACGAACACTGAAGCTTTCTTT
clone_size: -; d_call: TRBD2; j_call: TRBJ2-1; v_call: TRBV29-1; cdr3_aa: CSVASGPRNEQFF; cdr3_nt: TGCAGCGTTGCTAGCGGACCTCGGAATGAGCAGTTCTTC
clone_size: -; d_call: -; j_call: TRBJ2-3; v_call: TRBV19; cdr3_aa: CASSILSSTDTQYF; cdr3_nt: TGTGCCAGTAGTATTTTGTCTTCCACAGATACGCAGTATTTT
clone_size: -; d_call: TRBD2; j_call: TRBJ2-5; v_call: TRBV2; cdr3_aa: CASSDPSGEETQYF; cdr3_nt: TGTGCCAGCAGTGACCCTAGCGGGGAAGAGACCCAGTACTTC
clone_size: once; d_call: -; j_call: TRBJ2-2; v_call: TRBV1; cdr3_aa: CTNGWRMNTGELFF; cdr3_nt: TGCACCAATGGATGGCGGATGAACACCGGGGAGCTGTTTTTT
clone_size: -; d_call: -; j_call: TRBJ2-7; v_call: TRBV6-6; cdr3_aa: CASTDIGASEQYF; cdr3_nt: TGTGCCAGCACGGACATAGGGGCCAGCGAGCAGTACTTC
clone_size: -; d_call: -; j_call: TRBJ2-1; v_call: TRBV4-2; cdr3_aa: CASSQVNERSSYNEQFF; cdr3_nt: TGTGCCAGCAGCCAAGTTAATGAGCGGAGCTCCTACAATGAGCAGTTCTTC
clone_size: -; d_call: TRBD1; j_call: TRBJ1-6; v_call: TRBV3-1/TRBV3-2; cdr3_aa: CASSQIPGQGVGPPLHF; cdr3_nt: TGTGCCAGCAGCCAAATACCGGGACAGGGGGTAGGCCCACCCCTCCACTTT
clone_size: -; d_call: TRBD2; j_call: TRBJ2-3; v_call: TRBV5-6; cdr3_aa: CASSLVAGGSPDTQYF; cdr3_nt: TGTGCCAGCAGCTTGGTTGCGGGGGGCTCCCCGGATACGCAGTATTTT
clone_size: -; d_call: -; j_call: TRBJ1-2; v_call: TRBV28; cdr3_aa: CASTINGVESGYTF; cdr3_nt: TGTGCCAGCACCATCAACGGGGTGGAGAGCGGCTACACCTTC
clone_size: -; d_call: TRBD2; j_call: TRBJ2-3; v_call: TRBV3-1/TRBV3-2; cdr3_aa: CASSQVGGGQYF; cdr3_nt: TGTGCCAGCAGCCAAGTCGGGGGGGGGCAGTATTTT
clone_size: -; d_call: TRBD2; j_call: TRBJ2-2; v_call: TRBV24-1; cdr3_aa: CATSDTALAGETGELFF; cdr3_nt: TGTGCCACCAGTGATACCGCACTAGCGGGAGAGACCGGGGAGCTGTTTTTT
clone_size: -; d_call: TRBD1; j_call: TRBJ1-1; v_call: TRBV6-5; cdr3_aa: CASRKTGGTEAFF; cdr3_nt: TGTGCCAGCAGGAAGACAGGGGGCACTGAAGCTTTCTTT